Shown below are 7 T cell receptor beta chains from a single sample sequenced in a study of cytomegalovirus exposure and HLA in healthy donors. With 60 Vbeta and 13 Jbeta primers, the PCR was carried out. Profiling relied on immunoSEQ multiplex PCR, and the TCRdb table lists in-frame clones only, not all of them. Of about 130,000 clones listed, approximately 64% are singletons. Material: PBMCs. These receptors were obtained from a woman between 40 and 50 years old in good health and CMV-seronegative.

This clone came up a few times. The chain uses TRBV4-2 and TRBJ1-2, with TRBD1 matching over 7 bases. V trimming: 1 base; J trimming: 3 bases; junction bases outside the gene matches: 5. The CDR3 runs to 15 residues. Germline CDR1 is LGHNA and CDR2 is YNFKEQ. DNA of the CDR3: TGTGCCAGCAGCCAAGGACAGGGAGCCCACTATGGCTACACCTTC. Amino acid sequence: CASSQGQGAHYGYTF.

V and J are TRBV7-9 and TRBJ2-5; no definite D call. There are 11 residues in the CDR3. Germline values: CDR1 SEHNR, CDR2 FQNEAQ (reference sequence). V lost 5 bases, J lost 8 bases, and 9 bases lay in between. The CDR3 sequence: CASSPQRTQYF. The CDR3 coding sequence is TGTGCCAGCAGCCCACAGAGAACCCAGTACTTC.

V usage is TRBV5-1 and J usage is TRBJ2-1; possible D gene TRBD2, 6 bases. Trimming removed 6 bases at V and 0 bases at J, with 16 bases between. CDR1 is SGHRS, CDR2 YFSETQ, per germline. There are 16 residues in the CDR3. The CDR3 is CASMRTLAGSYNEQFF. CDR3 coding DNA: TGCGCCAGCATGCGTACACTAGCCGGCTCCTACAATGAGCAGTTCTTC.

CDR3 region: CASSQTTSGGAGEQFF. CDR3 sequence (DNA): TGTGCCAGCAGCCAAACGACTAGCGGGGGGGCAGGTGAGCAGTTCTTC. V is TRBV14 and J is TRBJ2-1; 14 bases fit TRBD2. The J segment lost 9 bases and the V segment lost 2 bases, leaving 6 bases of the junction unmatched. Germline V CDR1 and CDR2: SGHDN, FVKESK. CDR3 length: 16 amino acids.

The V call is TRBV18, the J call TRBJ1-2; TRBD1 aligns across 7 bases. The germline gives CDR1 KGHSH, CDR2 LQKENI. Germline trimming cut 2 bases from V and 5 bases from J; bases unmatched to any gene: 14. CDR3 length: 17 residues. CDR3 sequence: CASSPAGTELLEYGYTF. DNA of the CDR3: TGTGCCAGCTCACCAGCCGGGACAGAACTCCTGGAATATGGCTACACCTTC.

The chain uses TRBV4-2 and TRBJ2-3, with unresolved D. The germline V gene has CDR1 LGHNA and CDR2 YNFKEQ. V was shortened by 1 base and J by 5 bases, with 10 bases between the two germline ends. The CDR3 extends over 14 amino acids. CDR3 sequence reads: CASSQARIGDTQYF. CDR3 in DNA: TGTGCCAGCAGCCAAGCCCGAATCGGAGATACGCAGTATTTT.

This clone was seen a handful of times. J is TRBJ2-5 and V is TRBV4-1; 10 nucleotides agree with TRBD2. The CDR3 runs 14 residues. The germline CDR1 and CDR2 sequences are MGHRA and YSYEKL. V lost 6 bases and J lost 5; bases outside the gene matches: 6. The CDR3 sequence is CASSSGTSVETQYF. The DNA for the CDR3 is TGCGCCAGCAGTTCCGGGACTAGCGTCGAGACCCAGTACTTC.